Listed below are T cell receptor beta chains from one sample, sequenced in a study of blood T cell repertoires in COVID-19. Generated by immunoSEQ multiplex PCR, the TCRdb table keeps only in-frame clones and is missing some. The sample carries 300,000 to 400,000 clones, around 84% recorded once. The sequenced sample consisted of peripheral blood. The source is a human donor in a cohort sampled during active COVID-19. The CDR3 runs from the conserved cysteine through the conserved F or W. The D gene is left open where the match is weak. Size is stated for part of the rows, as once, few or many counts, or as a class when the clone is expanded.

TRBJ2-3	-	TRBD2	TRBV11-3	TGTGCCAGCAGCCCGGGACTAGTTGATACGCAGTATTTT	CASSPGLVDTQYF
TRBJ2-3	-	-	TRBV5-1	TGCGCCAGCAGCTCTACCCGGGGGAGCCCAGATACGCAGTATTTT	CASSSTRGSPDTQYF
TRBJ2-3	-	TRBD1	TRBV9	TGTGCCAGCAGCCTCCCGGGACAGTCAGATACGCAGTATTTT	CASSLPGQSDTQYF
TRBJ2-5	-	TRBD2	TRBV30	TGTGCCTGGAGTTACGGTGGCGGGGGGACCCAGTACTTC	CAWSYGGGGTQYF
TRBJ1-5	-	TRBD1	TRBV24-1	TGTGCCACCAGTGATAGGGGGACAGCTAGCAATCAGCCCCAGCATTTT	CATSDRGTASNQPQHF
TRBJ2-7	-	TRBD1	TRBV28	TGTGCCAGCAGTTTCCCCGGATCCGGGACAGGGGACGAGCAGTACTTC	CASSFPGSGTGDEQYF
TRBJ2-5	few	TRBD2	TRBV19	TGTGCCAGTAGTATACGCGGGGGGGCACAGACCCAGTACTTC	CASSIRGGAQTQYF
TRBJ2-7	once	-	TRBV19	TGTGCCAGTAGTATTGCAGGTGGGAGTTACGAGCAGTACTTC	CASSIAGGSYEQYF
TRBJ2-2	once	-	TRBV6-1	TGTGCCAGCAGTGAAGGGCCCACGAACACCGGGGAGCTGTTTTTT	CASSEGPTNTGELFF
TRBJ1-4	once	-	TRBV9	TGTGCCAGCAGCGTATCGCGAGGCGGTGAAAAACTGTTTTTT	CASSVSRGGEKLFF
TRBJ1-1	-	-	TRBV6-5	TGTGCCAGCAGCACGCCGACAGTGCAGACTGAAGCTTTCTTT	CASSTPTVQTEAFF
TRBJ2-5	-	-	TRBV7-6	TGTGCCAGCAGCTTAGAACAGGGTCACGAGACCCAGTACTTC	CASSLEQGHETQYF
TRBJ2-1	-	TRBD2	TRBV4-2	TGTGCCAGCAGCCAAGAGAGGACTAGCGGGAACAATGAGCAGTTCTTC	CASSQERTSGNNEQFF
TRBJ2-7	once	-	TRBV6-5	TGTGCCAGCAGTTACGGTCAGGGTGGTTCCTACGAGCAGTACTTC	CASSYGQGGSYEQYF